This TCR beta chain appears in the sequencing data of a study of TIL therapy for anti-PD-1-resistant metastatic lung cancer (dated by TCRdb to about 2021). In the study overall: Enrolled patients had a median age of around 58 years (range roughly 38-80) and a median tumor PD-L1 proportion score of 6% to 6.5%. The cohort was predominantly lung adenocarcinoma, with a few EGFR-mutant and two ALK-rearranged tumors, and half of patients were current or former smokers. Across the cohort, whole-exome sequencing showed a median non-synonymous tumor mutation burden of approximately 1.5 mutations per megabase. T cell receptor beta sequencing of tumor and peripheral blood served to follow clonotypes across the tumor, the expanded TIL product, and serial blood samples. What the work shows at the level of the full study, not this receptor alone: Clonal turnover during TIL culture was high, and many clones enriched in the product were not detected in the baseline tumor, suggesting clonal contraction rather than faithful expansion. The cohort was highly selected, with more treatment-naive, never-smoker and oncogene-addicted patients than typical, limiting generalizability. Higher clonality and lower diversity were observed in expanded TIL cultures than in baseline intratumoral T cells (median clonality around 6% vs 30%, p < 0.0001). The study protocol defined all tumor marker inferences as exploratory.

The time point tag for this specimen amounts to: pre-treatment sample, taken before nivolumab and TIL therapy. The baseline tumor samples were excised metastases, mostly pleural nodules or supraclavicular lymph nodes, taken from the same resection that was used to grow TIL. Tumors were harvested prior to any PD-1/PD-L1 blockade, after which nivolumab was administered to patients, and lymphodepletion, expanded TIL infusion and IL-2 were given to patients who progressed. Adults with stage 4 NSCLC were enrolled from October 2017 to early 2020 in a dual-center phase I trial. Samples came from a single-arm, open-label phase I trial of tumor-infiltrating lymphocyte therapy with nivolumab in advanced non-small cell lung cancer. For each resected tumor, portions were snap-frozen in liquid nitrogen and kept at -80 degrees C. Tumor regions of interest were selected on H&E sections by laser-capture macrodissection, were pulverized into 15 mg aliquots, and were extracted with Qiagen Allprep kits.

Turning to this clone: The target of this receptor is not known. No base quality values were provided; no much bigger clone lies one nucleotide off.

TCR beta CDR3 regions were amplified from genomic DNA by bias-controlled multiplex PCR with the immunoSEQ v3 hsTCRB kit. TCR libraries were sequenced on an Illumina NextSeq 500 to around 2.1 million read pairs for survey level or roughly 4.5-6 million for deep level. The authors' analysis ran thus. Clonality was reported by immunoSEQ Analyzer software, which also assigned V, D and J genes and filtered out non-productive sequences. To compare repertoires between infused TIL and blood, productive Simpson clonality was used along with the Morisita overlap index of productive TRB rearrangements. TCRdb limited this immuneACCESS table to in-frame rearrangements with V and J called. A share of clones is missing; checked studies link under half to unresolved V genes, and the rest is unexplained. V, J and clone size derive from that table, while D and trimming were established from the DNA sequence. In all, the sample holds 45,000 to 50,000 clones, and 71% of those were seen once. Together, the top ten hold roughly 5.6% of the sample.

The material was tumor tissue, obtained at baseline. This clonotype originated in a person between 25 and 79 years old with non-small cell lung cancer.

The DNA is TGTGCCAGCAGCGTTGACAGGTGGACTGAAGCTTTCTTT. Translated, it reads CASSVDRWTEAFF. The chain is encoded by TRBV5-4 joined to TRBJ1-1; TRBD1 is a weak D gene call, 6 bases matching. The junction carries 12 bases between V and J, which are trimmed by 4 bases and 5 bases respectively. CDR1 and CDR2 are read off the germline V gene (reference sequence) as SGHNT and YYREEE. Its CDR3 holds 13 amino acids, cysteine through phenylalanine. The kept DNA is CDR3 alone, 39 bases in frame from the first base.